This entry lists 5 T cell receptor beta chains sequenced from one sample in a study of cytomegalovirus exposure and HLA in healthy donors. PCR was performed using 60 Vbeta and 13 Jbeta primers. The data were produced by immunoSEQ multiplex PCR, yet TCRdb's version contains in-frame clones alone and is incomplete. The sample yields 80,000 or so clones, over 9% seen once. The sample consisted of PBMCs. The receptor source for this set is a man in his fifties or sixties in good health and CMV-seropositive.

The chain couples TRBV28 to TRBJ1-1; D is ambiguous. V lost 7 bases, J lost 7 bases, and 7 bases lay in between. Per the germline V gene, CDR1 is MDHEN and CDR2 is SYDVKM. This CDR3 has 10 amino acids. This chain's CDR3 is CASKHREAFF. CDR3 in DNA: TGTGCCAGCAAGCACCGTGAAGCTTTCTTT.

CDR3 DNA: TGTGCCAGCAGACGGACTAGCACCTACGAGCAGTACTTC. Residues: CASRRTSTYEQYF. The V call is TRBV28, the J call TRBJ2-7, with 8 bases that match TRBD2. The CDR3 has 13 residues. From germline, CDR1 is MDHEN and CDR2 SYDVKM. The ends lost 6 bases at V and 2 bases at J; junction bases unmatched: 3.

This chain links TRBV19 with TRBJ2-1; 12 bases align to TRBD2. The CDR3 is made up of 16 amino acids. Germline values: CDR1 LNHDA, CDR2 SQIVND (reference sequence). The trim removed 6 bases at V and 6 bases at J, leaving 9 bases unmatched. The CDR3 DNA sequence: TGTGCCAGTAGCGACCGACTAGCGGGGGCCTCCAATGAGCAGTTCTTC. Encoded protein: CASSDRLAGASNEQFF.

The chain recombines TRBV27 with TRBJ1-5, with unresolved D. Trimming left V 4 bases short and J 1 base short, with 8 bases between. CDR3 length: 14 residues. The V gene's germline CDR1 is MNHEY and CDR2 SMNVEV (reference sequence). The CDR3 nucleotides read TGTGCCAGCAGTTCACACCCGAGCAATCAGCCCCAGCATTTT. This gives the protein CASSSHPSNQPQHF.

The chain links TRBV7-2 to TRBJ2-3; 9 bases agree with TRBD2. V dropped 3 bases and J dropped 5; count of bases not matched to a gene: 9. From germline, CDR1 is SGHTA and CDR2 FQGNSA. The CDR3 is 16 residues long. CDR3 sequence reads: CASSLYRVAGEDTQYF. The DNA of the CDR3 is TGTGCCAGCAGCTTGTATCGCGTAGCGGGGGAAGATACGCAGTATTTT.